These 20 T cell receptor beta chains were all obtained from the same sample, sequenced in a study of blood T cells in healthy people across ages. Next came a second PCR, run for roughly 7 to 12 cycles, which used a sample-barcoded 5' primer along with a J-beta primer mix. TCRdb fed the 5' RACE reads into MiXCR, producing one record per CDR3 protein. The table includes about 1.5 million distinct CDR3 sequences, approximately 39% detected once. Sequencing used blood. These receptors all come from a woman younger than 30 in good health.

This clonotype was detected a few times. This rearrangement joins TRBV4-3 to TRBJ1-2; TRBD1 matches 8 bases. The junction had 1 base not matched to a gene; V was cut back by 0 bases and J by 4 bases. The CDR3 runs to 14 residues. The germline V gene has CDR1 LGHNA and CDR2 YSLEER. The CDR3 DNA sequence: TGCGCCAGCAGCCAAGAGACAGGGGCCTATGGCTACACCTTC. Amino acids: CASSQETGAYGYTF.

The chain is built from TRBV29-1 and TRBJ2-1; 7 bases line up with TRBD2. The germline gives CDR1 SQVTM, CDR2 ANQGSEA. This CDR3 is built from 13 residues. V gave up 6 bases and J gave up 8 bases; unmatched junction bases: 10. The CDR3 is CSVILRLAHEQFF. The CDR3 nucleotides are TGCAGCGTGATCCTAAGACTAGCCCATGAGCAGTTCTTC.

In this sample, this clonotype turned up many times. The CDR3: CASTSVVSKETQYF. The CDR3 DNA follows: TGTGCCAGCACCTCCGTAGTCTCGAAAGAGACCCAGTACTTC. This sequence joins TRBV6-6 and TRBJ2-5, with D unresolved. V dropped 7 bases and J dropped 3 bases, with 15 bases sitting between them. Germline values: CDR1 MNHNY, CDR2 SVGAGI (reference sequence). The length of the CDR3 is 14 residues.

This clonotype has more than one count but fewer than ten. In nucleotides, the CDR3 is TGTGCCAGCAGTTTGGTAGCAGCTCTCTACGAGCAGTACTTC. This gives the protein CASSLVAALYEQYF. The V call is TRBV12-3 or TRBV12-4, the J call TRBJ2-7; D uncertain. CDR3 length: 14 residues. Trimming took off 3 bases at V and 3 bases at J, with 12 bases between the two ends.

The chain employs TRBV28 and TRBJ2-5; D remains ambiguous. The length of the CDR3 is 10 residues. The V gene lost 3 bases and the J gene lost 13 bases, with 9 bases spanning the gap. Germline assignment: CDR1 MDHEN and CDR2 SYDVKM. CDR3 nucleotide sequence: TGTGCCAGCAGTTTCGAGAAAATGTACTTC. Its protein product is CASSFEKMYF.

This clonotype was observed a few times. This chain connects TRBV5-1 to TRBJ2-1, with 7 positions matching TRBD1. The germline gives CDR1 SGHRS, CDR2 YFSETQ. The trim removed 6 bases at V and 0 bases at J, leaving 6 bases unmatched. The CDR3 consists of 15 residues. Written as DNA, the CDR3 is TGCGCCAGCACCTTACAGGGGTTCTCCTACAATGAGCAGTTCTTC. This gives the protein CASTLQGFSYNEQFF.

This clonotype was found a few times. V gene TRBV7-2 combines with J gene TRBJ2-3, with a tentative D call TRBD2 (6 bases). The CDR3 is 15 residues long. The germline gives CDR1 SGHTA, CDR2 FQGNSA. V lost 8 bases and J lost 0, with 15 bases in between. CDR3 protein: CASDSGRSSTDTQYF. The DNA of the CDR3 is TGTGCCAGCGATAGCGGTAGATCTAGCACAGATACGCAGTATTTT.

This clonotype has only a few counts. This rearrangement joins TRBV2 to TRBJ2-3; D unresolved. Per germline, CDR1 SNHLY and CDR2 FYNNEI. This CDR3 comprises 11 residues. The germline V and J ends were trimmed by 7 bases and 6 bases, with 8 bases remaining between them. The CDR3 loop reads CASTDWDTQYF. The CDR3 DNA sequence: TGTGCCAGCACAGACTGGGATACGCAGTATTTT.

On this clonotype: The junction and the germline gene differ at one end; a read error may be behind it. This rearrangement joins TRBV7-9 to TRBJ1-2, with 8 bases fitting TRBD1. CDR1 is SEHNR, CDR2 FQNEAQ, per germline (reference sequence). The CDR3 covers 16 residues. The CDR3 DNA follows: TGTGCAAGCAGCTTACCCAACCCGACAGGGGTCTATGGCTACACCTTC. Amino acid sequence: CASSLPNPTGVYGYTF.

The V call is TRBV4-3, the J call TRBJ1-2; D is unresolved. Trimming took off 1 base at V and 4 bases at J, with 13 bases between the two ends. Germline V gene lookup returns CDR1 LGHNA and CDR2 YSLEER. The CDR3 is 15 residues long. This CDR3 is CASSQVYGKGYGYTF. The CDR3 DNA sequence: TGCGCCAGCAGCCAAGTATACGGCAAAGGCTATGGCTACACCTTC.

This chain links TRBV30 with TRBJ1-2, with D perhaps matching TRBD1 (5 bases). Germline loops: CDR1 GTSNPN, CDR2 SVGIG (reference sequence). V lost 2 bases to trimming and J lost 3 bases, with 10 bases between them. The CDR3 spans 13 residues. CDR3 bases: TGTGCCTGGAGTAGGGGCAGAGACTATGGCTACACCTTC. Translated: CAWSRGRDYGYTF.

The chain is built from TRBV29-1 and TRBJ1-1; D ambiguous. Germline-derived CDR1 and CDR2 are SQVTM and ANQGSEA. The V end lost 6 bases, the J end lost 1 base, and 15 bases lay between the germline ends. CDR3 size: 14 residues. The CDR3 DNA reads TGCAGCGTACGGGCCCCCGGACCGAACACTGAAGCTTTCTTT. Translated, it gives CSVRAPGPNTEAFF.

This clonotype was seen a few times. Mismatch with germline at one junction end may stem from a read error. CDR3: CAGSPTLNEQFF. CDR3 DNA: TGTGCCGGCAGCCCCACGTTAAATGAGCAGTTCTTC. The V and J genes are TRBV7-9 and TRBJ2-1, with D unresolved. In germline, CDR1 is SEHNR, CDR2 FQNEAQ (reference sequence). This CDR3 is 12 amino acids long.

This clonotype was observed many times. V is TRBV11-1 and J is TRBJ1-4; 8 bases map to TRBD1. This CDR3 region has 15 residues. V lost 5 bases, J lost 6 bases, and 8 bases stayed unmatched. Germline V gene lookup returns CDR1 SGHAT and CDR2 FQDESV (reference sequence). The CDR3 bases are TGTGCCAGCAGCGCCCTGCCAGGGGGCTATGAAAAACTGTTTTTT. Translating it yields CASSALPGGYEKLFF.

CDR3 DNA sequence: TGCAGTGCTAGTGAGCGCACAGATACGCAGTATTTT. It translates to CSASERTDTQYF. The chain joins TRBV20-1 to TRBJ2-3; D not certain. Trimming took off 3 bases at V and 1 base at J, with 5 bases between the two ends. Germline CDR1 and CDR2: DFQATT and SNEGSKA (reference sequence). The CDR3 has 12 residues.

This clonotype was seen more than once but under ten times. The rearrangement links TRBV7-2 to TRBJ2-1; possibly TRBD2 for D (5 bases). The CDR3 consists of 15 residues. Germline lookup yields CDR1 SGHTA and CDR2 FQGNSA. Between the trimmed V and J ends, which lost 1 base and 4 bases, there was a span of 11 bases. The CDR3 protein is CASSLVGAAYNEQFF. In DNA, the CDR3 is TGTGCCAGCAGCTTAGTCGGAGCGGCTTACAATGAGCAGTTCTTC.

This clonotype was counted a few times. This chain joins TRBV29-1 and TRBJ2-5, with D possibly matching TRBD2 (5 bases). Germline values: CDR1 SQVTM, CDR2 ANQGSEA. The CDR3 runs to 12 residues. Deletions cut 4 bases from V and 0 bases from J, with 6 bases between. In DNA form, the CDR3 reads TGCAGCGTTGTCGGGGACCAAGAGACCCAGTACTTC. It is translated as CSVVGDQETQYF.

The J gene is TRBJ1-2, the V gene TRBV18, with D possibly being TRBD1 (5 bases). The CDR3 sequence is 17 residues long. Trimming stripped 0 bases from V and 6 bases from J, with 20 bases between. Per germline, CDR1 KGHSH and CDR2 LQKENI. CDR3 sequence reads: CASSPPNPNRGKDGYTF. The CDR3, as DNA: TGTGCCAGCTCACCACCTAATCCCAATAGGGGAAAGGATGGCTACACCTTC. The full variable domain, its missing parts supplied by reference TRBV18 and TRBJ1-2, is NAGVMQNPRHLVRRRGQEARLRCSPMKGHSHVYWYRQLPEEGLKFMVYLQKENIIDESGMPKERFSAEFPKEGPSILRIQQVVRGDSAAYFCASSPPNPNRGKDGYTFGSGTRLTVV.

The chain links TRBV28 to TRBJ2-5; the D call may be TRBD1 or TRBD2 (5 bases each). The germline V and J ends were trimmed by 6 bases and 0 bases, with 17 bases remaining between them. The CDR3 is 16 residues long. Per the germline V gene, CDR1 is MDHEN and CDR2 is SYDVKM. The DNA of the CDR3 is TGTGCCAGCAGCGGCACCTCCTCGGGACACCAAGAGACCCAGTACTTC. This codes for CASSGTSSGHQETQYF.

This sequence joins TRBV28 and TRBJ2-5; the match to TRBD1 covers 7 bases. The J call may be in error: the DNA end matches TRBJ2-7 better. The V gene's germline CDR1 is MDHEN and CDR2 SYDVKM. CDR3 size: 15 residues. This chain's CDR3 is CASSFEGQPPGEQYF. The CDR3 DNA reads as TGTGCCAGCAGTTTTGAGGGACAGCCCCCTGGCGAGCAGTACTTC.